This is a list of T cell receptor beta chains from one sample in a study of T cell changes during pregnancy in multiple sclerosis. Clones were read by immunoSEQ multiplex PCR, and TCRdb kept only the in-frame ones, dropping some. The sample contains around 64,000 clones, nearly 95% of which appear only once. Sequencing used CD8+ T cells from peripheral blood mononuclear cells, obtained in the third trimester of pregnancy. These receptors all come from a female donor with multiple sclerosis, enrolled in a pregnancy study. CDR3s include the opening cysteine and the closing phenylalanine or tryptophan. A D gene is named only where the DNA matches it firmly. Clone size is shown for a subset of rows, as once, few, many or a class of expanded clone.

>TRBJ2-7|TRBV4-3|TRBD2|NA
TGCGCCAGCAGCCAAGTGGTAGCGGGACACTACGAGCAGTACTTC
CASSQVVAGHYEQYF
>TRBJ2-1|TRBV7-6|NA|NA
TGTGCCAGCAGTGCGGGTAATTCCTACAATGAGCAGTTCTTC
CASSAGNSYNEQFF
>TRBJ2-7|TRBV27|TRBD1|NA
TGTGCCAGCAGTTTCGGGACAGCCTACGAGCAGTACTTC
CASSFGTAYEQYF
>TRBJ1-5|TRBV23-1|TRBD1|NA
TGCGCCAGCAGTCACAGACAGGGTTGCAATCAGCCCCAGCATTTT
CASSHRQGCNQPQHF
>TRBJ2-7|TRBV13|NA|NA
TGTGCCAGCAGCCTGCAGGGTAGAAGCTACGAGCAGTACTTC
CASSLQGRSYEQYF
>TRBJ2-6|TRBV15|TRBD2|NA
TGTGCCACCAGCAGTGGAGTTGGTGCGGGAGGCCCCGGGGCCAACGTCCTGACTTTC
CATSSGVGAGGPGANVLTF
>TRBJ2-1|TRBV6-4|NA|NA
TGTGCCAGCAGTGACTATTTCCACAGGGATAACAATGAGCAGTTCTTC
CASSDYFHRDNNEQFF
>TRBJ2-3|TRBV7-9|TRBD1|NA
TGTGCCAGCAGCTTACTCTTCGAGGACAGGGGAGCAGATACGCAGTATTTT
CASSLLFEDRGADTQYF
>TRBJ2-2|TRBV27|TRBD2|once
TGTGCCAGCAGCCTAGCGGGACAAGCCGGGGAGCTGTTTTTT
CASSLAGQAGELFF
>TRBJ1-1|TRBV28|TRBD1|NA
TGTGCCAGCACCCCCCGGGACAGGGTGTTGCGCACTGAAGCTTTCTTT
CASTPRDRVLRTEAFF
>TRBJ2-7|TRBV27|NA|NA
TGTGCCAGCAGGGATCCGGGAGCACACTACGAGCAGTACTTC
CASRDPGAHYEQYF
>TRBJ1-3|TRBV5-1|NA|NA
TGCGCCAGCAGCTATTCACAAGCGAGCTCTGGAAACACCATATATTTT
CASSYSQASSGNTIYF
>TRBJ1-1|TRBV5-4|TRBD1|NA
TGTGCCAGCAGAACCGACAGGGGAAATACTGAAGCTTTCTTT
CASRTDRGNTEAFF
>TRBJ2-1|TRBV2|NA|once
TGTGCCAGCACCGCGGCGGGGTCCTACAATGAGCAGTTCTTC
CASTAAGSYNEQFF
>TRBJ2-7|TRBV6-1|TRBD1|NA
TGTGCCAGCAGTGAAGTTTTTCGCGTCTTGGGACAGGTCTCGTACGAGCAGTACTTC
CASSEVFRVLGQVSYEQYF
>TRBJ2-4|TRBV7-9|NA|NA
TGTGCCAGCAGGGGGGGACAGTGGGACATTCAGTACTTC
CASRGGQWDIQYF
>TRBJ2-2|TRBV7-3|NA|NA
TGTGCCAGCAGCCCGGACAGCCTCACCGGGGAGCTGTTTTTT
CASSPDSLTGELFF
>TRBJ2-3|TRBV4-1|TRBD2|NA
TGCGCCAGCAGCCAAGAGGCCCTAGCGGGAGGCGGTACAGATACGCAGTATTTT
CASSQEALAGGGTDTQYF
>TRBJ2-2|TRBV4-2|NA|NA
TGTGCCAGCAGACATAGCGAGAACACCGGGGAGCTGTTTTTT
CASRHSENTGELFF
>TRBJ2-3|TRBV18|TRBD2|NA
TGTGCCAGCTCACCGGGAGGGGGCACAGATACGCAGTATTTT
CASSPGGGTDTQYF
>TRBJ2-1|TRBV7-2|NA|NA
TGTGCCAGCAGGGAGGGCAATTACTATGAGCAGTTCTTC
CASREGNYYEQFF
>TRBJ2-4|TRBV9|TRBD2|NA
TGTGCCAGCAGCGGAGCCTCCAGCGGGGTCGGCGGGAGCAAAAACATTCAGTACTTC
CASSGASSGVGGSKNIQYF
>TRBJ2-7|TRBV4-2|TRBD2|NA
TGTGCCAGCAGCCAAGAGTGGGGGCGGGAGGCCCCCTACGAGCAGTACTTC
CASSQEWGREAPYEQYF
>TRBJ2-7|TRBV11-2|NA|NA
TGTGCCAGCAACAGGCAAGAACTATCTCGCAACGAGCAGTACTTC
CASNRQELSRNEQYF
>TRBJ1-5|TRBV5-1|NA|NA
TGCGCCAGCAGCTTGGGCTTGGGGGCGGGTCAGCCCCAGCATTTT
CASSLGLGAGQPQHF
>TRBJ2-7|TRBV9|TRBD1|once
TGTGCCAGCAGCCTCGGGACAGGGTACGAGCAGTACTTC
CASSLGTGYEQYF